The 23 T cell receptor beta chains listed next were all sequenced from one sample in a study of neurological immune-mediated disorders. TCRdb re-analysed the 5' RACE reads in MiXCR, keeping a single row per CDR3 protein. The sample holds around 55,000 distinct CDR3 sequences, more than 3% seen once. The sequenced sample consisted of CD4+ T cells from blood. The receptors shown here come from a woman aged 40 to 50 with multiple sclerosis.

This clonotype came up many times. The J gene is TRBJ2-7, the V gene TRBV15, with D possibly matching TRBD1 (6 bases). CDR1 is LNHNV and CDR2 is YYDKDF in the germline V gene (reference sequence). V lost 0 bases and J 6 bases, leaving 9 bases between the germline ends. The CDR3 is 13 residues long. This CDR3 reads CATSRDRQAEQYF. The CDR3 coding sequence is TGTGCCACCAGCAGAGACCGACAGGCCGAGCAGTACTTC.

Ten or more counts support this clonotype. This rearrangement joins TRBV2 to TRBJ2-1; 8 bases agree with TRBD2. CDR3 length: 13 amino acids. CDR1 SNHLY and CDR2 FYNNEI come from the germline V gene. V was pared by 2 bases and J by 13 bases, with 7 bases of the junction left unmatched. The CDR3 coding sequence is TGTGCCAGCAGTGAATTATTAGCGGGGATACAGTTCTTC. This encodes CASSELLAGIQFF.

This clonotype showed up many times. V is TRBV10-2 and J is TRBJ2-7; 7 positions match TRBD1. The CDR3 runs to 13 residues. The germline CDR1 and CDR2 sequences are WSHSY and SAAADI. V shed 6 bases and J 5 bases; nucleotides not matched to a gene: 7. CDR3 sequence: CASRGQSRDEQYF. The DNA of the CDR3 is TGCGCCAGCAGGGGACAGAGCAGGGACGAGCAGTACTTC.

The sample holds many counts of this clonotype. The chain couples TRBV2 to TRBJ2-2, with unresolved D. This CDR3 is 13 amino acids long. Germline V CDR1 and CDR2: SNHLY, FYNNEI. V lost 2 bases and J lost 4, with 5 bases in between. The chain's CDR3 is CASSEIGTGELFF. In nucleotides, the CDR3 is TGTGCCAGCAGTGAAATCGGCACCGGGGAGCTGTTTTTT. Together with reference TRBV2 and TRBJ2-2, the CDR3 gives the full variable domain: EPEVTQTPSHQVTQMGQEVILRCVPISNHLYFYWYRQILGQKVEFLVSFYNNEISEKSEIFDDQFSVERPDGSNFTLKIRSTKLEDSAMYFCASSEIGTGELFFGEGSRLTVL.

This clonotype was counted ten times or more. The chain carries TRBV5-1 and TRBJ1-1, with 8 bases identical to TRBD1. The trim removed 3 bases at V and 0 bases at J, leaving 7 bases unmatched. The CDR3 consists of 16 residues. Germline V gives CDR1 SGHRS, CDR2 YFSETQ. CDR3 bases: TGCGCCAGCAGCTCCGGGACAGGCTCCATGAACACTGAAGCTTTCTTT. As protein: CASSSGTGSMNTEAFF.

This clonotype was detected ten times or more. This chain connects TRBV9 to TRBJ1-1; 9 bases agree with TRBD1. The germline V gene encodes CDR1 SGDLS and CDR2 YYNGEE. The length of the CDR3 is 14 residues. With 4 bases clipped from V and 6 bases from J, the junction kept 7 bases outside the gene matches. CDR3 amino acids: CASSLRQGGAEAFF. CDR3 sequence (DNA): TGTGCCAGCAGCTTAAGACAGGGGGGGGCTGAAGCTTTCTTT.

This clonotype has ten or more counts. This chain connects TRBV5-1 to TRBJ1-1; D may be TRBD1 (5 bases). V was shortened by 3 bases and J by 4 bases, with 22 bases between the two germline ends. Germline CDR1 is SGHRS and CDR2 is YFSETQ. The CDR3 covers 17 residues. CDR3 bases: TGCGCCAGCAGCTACTTGGTAGGAGGGGCGCTAGGCACTGAAGCTTTCTTT. Translation gives CASSYLVGGALGTEAFF.

This clonotype was recorded many times. The chain joins TRBV7-8 to TRBJ2-2; D uncertain. The CDR3 length is 13 residues. V lost 5 bases to trimming and J lost 5 bases, with 9 bases between them. Germline loops: CDR1 SGHVS, CDR2 FQNEAQ. CDR3 nucleotides: TGTGCCAGCAGCGCCAGAGTTACCGGGGAGCTGTTTTTT. Translated, it gives CASSARVTGELFF.

This clonotype has ten or more counts. The chain combines TRBV5-1 with TRBJ2-1, with 8 bases aligning to TRBD1. The CDR3 length is 15 residues. With 4 bases clipped from V and 5 bases from J, the junction kept 8 bases outside the gene matches. CDR1 and CDR2 from the germline V gene are SGHRS and YFSETQ. CDR3 loop: CASSRTMDRDNEQFF. The CDR3 DNA is TGCGCCAGCAGCCGCACTATGGACAGGGACAATGAGCAGTTCTTC.

This clonotype was picked up many times. V usage is TRBV12-3 or TRBV12-4 and J usage is TRBJ1-3; D not certain. V lost 6 bases to trimming and J lost 0 bases, with 9 bases between them. The CDR3 length is 14 residues. CDR3 sequence: CASSEQFSGNTIYF. The CDR3 bases are TGTGCCAGCAGCGAACAATTCTCTGGAAACACCATATATTTT.

This clonotype was observed a handful of times. Possible read error: a much larger clone is one base away. This chain links TRBV9 with TRBJ1-1; D not certain. This CDR3 is 13 amino acids long. The germline gives CDR1 SGDLS, CDR2 YYNGEE. The CDR3 sequence: CVSSVYTDTEAFF. The CDR3 DNA sequence: TGTGTCAGCAGCGTCTATACAGACACTGAAGCTTTCTTT.

At least ten counts were recorded for this clonotype. The genes are TRBV5-5 and TRBJ2-3, with 10 bases fitting TRBD2. This CDR3 is built from 16 residues. Trimming removed 2 bases from V and 9 bases from J; junction bases left unmatched: 12. In germline, CDR1 is SGHKS, CDR2 YYEKEE (reference sequence). The CDR3, as DNA: TGTGCCAGCAGCTTTCCGGCTGGAGAAGCGGGGGGGACGCAGTATTTT. Its translation: CASSFPAGEAGGTQYF.

Many counts were recorded for this clonotype. The V and J genes are TRBV7-2 and TRBJ2-1; tentative D call: TRBD2 (5 bases). The CDR3 totals 13 residues. Germline assignment: CDR1 SGHTA and CDR2 FQGNSA. V was cut by 6 bases and J by 0 bases, with 6 bases left in between. CDR3 sequence reads: CASRGSSYNEQFF. The CDR3 nucleotides are TGTGCCAGCAGGGGGAGCTCCTACAATGAGCAGTTCTTC.

This clonotype was found once. At one end the junction does not follow the germline gene, possibly because of a read error. This chain joins TRBV6-5 and TRBJ1-2, with 7 bases fitting TRBD1. The CDR3 sequence is 13 residues long. The germline V gene has CDR1 MNHEY and CDR2 SVGAGI. The CDR3 reads CASSRDRVGGDSF. In DNA form, the CDR3 reads TGTGCCAGCAGTCGAGACAGGGTGGGTGGCGACTCCTTC.

This clonotype occurred many times. The chain carries TRBV6-5 and TRBJ1-4; no reliable D call. From germline, CDR1 is MNHEY and CDR2 SVGAGI. This CDR3 is built from 15 residues. The V and J ends lost 2 bases and 0 bases respectively, with 7 bases between them. CDR3 region: CASSYEAATNEKLFF. The CDR3 DNA sequence: TGTGCCAGCAGTTACGAAGCTGCAACTAATGAAAAACTGTTTTTT.

This clonotype was observed at least ten times. The chain employs TRBV20-1 and TRBJ2-3; 7 bases are a match to TRBD2. Germline CDR1 DFQATT, CDR2 SNEGSKA (reference sequence). Trimming at V came to 0 bases and at J to 0 bases, leaving 3 bases not matched to a gene. The CDR3 loop spans 15 amino acids. The CDR3 DNA sequence: TGCAGTGCTAGAGAGGTCGGGGGGAGCACAGATACGCAGTATTTT. This codes for CSAREVGGSTDTQYF.

This clonotype has at least ten counts. J is TRBJ1-1 and V is TRBV6-5, with TRBD1 as a possible D gene (5 bases). CDR3 length: 13 amino acids. V lost 9 bases and J 4 bases, leaving 15 bases between the germline ends. From germline, CDR1 is MNHEY and CDR2 SVGAGI. For the CDR3, the DNA is TGTGCCAGTGGCCGGGACCCGAGCACTGAAGCTTTCTTT. It codes for CASGRDPSTEAFF.

At least ten counts were recorded for this clonotype. The chain links TRBV15 to TRBJ2-2; D is unresolved. Germline loops: CDR1 LNHNV, CDR2 YYDKDF (reference sequence). Trimming shortened V by 4 bases and J by 1 base, and 10 bases separated the two germline ends. CDR3 length equals 15 residues. CDR3 DNA sequence: TGTGCCACCAGCAAACGAAGAGGGAACACCGGGGAGCTGTTTTTT. It translates to CATSKRRGNTGELFF.

The chain combines TRBV6-2 or TRBV6-3 with TRBJ2-1; D gene uncertain. CDR3 length equals 15 residues. Germline V gene sequence: CDR1 MNHEY, CDR2 SVGEGT. V was shortened by 2 bases and J by 3 bases, with 11 bases between the two germline ends. The CDR3 coding sequence is TGTGCCAGCAGTTACCGAGGCTCGGGCTACAATGAGCAGTTCTTC. Amino acids: CASSYRGSGYNEQFF.

This clonotype was counted ten times or more. The CDR3 loop reads CASRPWAGGRTEAFF. CDR3 sequence (DNA): TGTGCCAGCAGGCCGTGGGCAGGGGGTCGCACTGAAGCTTTCTTT. The chain joins TRBV7-9 to TRBJ1-1; 7 bases match TRBD1. Trimming removed 6 bases from V and 4 bases from J; junction bases left unmatched: 11. The CDR3 has 15 amino acids. Germline CDR1 is SEHNR and CDR2 is FQNEAQ (reference sequence).

This clonotype was found many times. The rearrangement uses TRBV5-1 and TRBJ2-1; TRBD2 aligns across 10 bases. The CDR3 consists of 15 residues. Germline V lookup: CDR1 SGHRS, CDR2 YFSETQ. The V segment lost 3 bases and the J segment 3 bases; nucleotides outside the gene matches: 3. The CDR3 loop reads CASSSTSGVYNEQFF. The CDR3 nucleotides read TGCGCCAGCAGCTCAACTAGCGGGGTCTACAATGAGCAGTTCTTC.

This clonotype appeared many times. CDR3 region: CASSLTGEGNEQFF. DNA for the CDR3: TGCGCCAGCAGCTTGACAGGCGAGGGCAATGAGCAGTTCTTC. The chain joins TRBV5-1 to TRBJ2-1, with D perhaps assigned TRBD1 or TRBD2 (5 bases each). CDR1 and CDR2 from the germline V gene are SGHRS and YFSETQ. The V gene lost 1 base and the J gene lost 6 bases, with 11 bases spanning the gap. There are 14 residues in the CDR3.

This clonotype appeared many times. The V gene is TRBV5-1, the J gene TRBJ1-2; D ambiguous. V lost 2 bases to trimming and J lost 0 bases, with 5 bases between them. This CDR3 contains 13 residues. Germline CDR1 reads SGHRS; CDR2 reads YFSETQ. The CDR3 reads CASSFAANYGYTF. CDR3 sequence (DNA): TGCGCCAGCAGCTTCGCTGCTAACTATGGCTACACCTTC.